Detailed here is one TCR beta chain. Its binding antigen is unknown. It has no much larger one-base neighbor in the sample; base qualities were not kept. The CDR3 goes from the cysteine to the phenylalanine over 16 residues. Of the read, only the CDR3 DNA is kept; its 48 bases are in frame from base 1. Deletion took 0 bases off V and 5 bases off J, with a span of 13 bases between the germline ends. Sequences MNHEY (CDR1) and SVGAGI (CDR2) are obtained from the germline V gene. The trial excluded patients who had a history of autoimmune disease or who were on systemic immunosuppression. Peripheral blood for TCR sequencing was collected from all dose cohorts at baseline, on cycle 4 day 1, and on cycle 7 day 1. Samples came from an open-label, multicenter, first-in-human phase I dose-escalation trial of ivuxolimab. Adults with locally advanced or metastatic melanoma, renal cell, hepatocellular, or head and neck squamous cell carcinoma were enrolled in the trial. CD4+ and CD8+ T cells were sorted separately from peripheral blood before TCR sequencing.

For sequencing of the TCRbeta CDR3 region, genomic DNA was extracted from the sorted cells. The immunoSEQ Assay was used to sequence the TCRbeta CDR3 regions. TCRdb holds this immuneACCESS table with in-frame rearrangements only. Some clones are missing; in checked studies, unresolved V genes explain under half, and the rest has no known cause. Present in this sample are roughly 60,000 clones, 86% of which were seen just once. Clones ranked in the top ten supply more than 0.8% of the sample. The sample originates from a study of OX40 agonist ivuxolimab in advanced cancers. At the level of the whole study: Ivuxolimab, which targeted the costimulatory receptor OX40 (CD134), was an agonistic, fully human IgG2 monoclonal antibody. Among the roughly 50 dose-escalation patients, around 19 had hepatocellular carcinoma, roughly 15 melanoma, 9 renal cell carcinoma and 9 head and neck cancer. Intravenous ivuxolimab was administered to patients every 2 weeks at six dose levels: 0.01, 0.1, 0.3, 1.5, 3 and 10 mg/kg. The paper covers the monotherapy dose-escalation part of the phase I ivuxolimab trial, which included N of about 56 patients. Patients were allowed to have had prior anti-PD-1, anti-PD-L1 or anti-CTLA-4 therapy, and 30% to 40% of the dose-escalation patients had previously received checkpoint inhibitors. Peripheral TCRbeta sequencing was intended to test whether TCR sequence diversity was altered and clonal T-cell expansion was caused by ivuxolimab. A male proportion of 75% to 85% and a mean age of approximately 62 years, ranging from about 23 to 90, were recorded for the dose-escalation cohort. Partial responses occurred in three dose-escalation patients, of whom one had hepatocellular carcinoma and two had cutaneous melanoma. Summary of the overall study and its limitations: In partial responders in the 0.1-3.0 mg/kg groups, normalized peripheral clonal expansion was found to be among the lowest, especially among CD8+ T cells. At doses from 0.1 to 3.0 mg/kg, clonal expansion was seen in both CD4+ and CD8+ blood T cells between baseline and week 6. Antigen specificity was not determined for the clonally expanded peripheral T cells. Low levels of normalized T-cell clonal expansion were also seen in some nonresponding patients. After ivuxolimab, CD8+ T cells had more expanded clones than CD4+ T cells on average.

The receptor was isolated from an adult with an advanced solid tumor such as melanoma, head and neck, liver or kidney cancer. Here the chain combines TRBV6-5 and TRBJ2-2; the D gene is not confidently resolved. The specimen was CD4+ or CD8+ T cells sorted from blood, collected in a trial of the OX40 agonist ivuxolimab. This receptor carries the CDR3 CASSYSWRLRTGELFF. The DNA is TGTGCCAGCAGTTACTCGTGGCGGCTAAGGACCGGGGAGCTGTTTTTT.